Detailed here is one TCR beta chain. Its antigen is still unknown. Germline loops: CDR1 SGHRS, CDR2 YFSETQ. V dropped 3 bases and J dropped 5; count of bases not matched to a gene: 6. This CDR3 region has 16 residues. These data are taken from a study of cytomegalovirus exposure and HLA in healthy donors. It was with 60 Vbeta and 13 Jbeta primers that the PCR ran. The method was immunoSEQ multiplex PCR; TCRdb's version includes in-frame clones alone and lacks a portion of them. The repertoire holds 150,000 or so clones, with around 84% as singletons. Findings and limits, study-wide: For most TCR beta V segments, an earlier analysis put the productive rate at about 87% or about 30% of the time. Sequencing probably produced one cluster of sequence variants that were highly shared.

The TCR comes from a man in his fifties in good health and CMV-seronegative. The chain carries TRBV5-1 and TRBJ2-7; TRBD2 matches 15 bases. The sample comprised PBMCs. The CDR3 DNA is TGCGCCAGCAGCTGGGGGACTAGCGGGGGGCGGCACGAGCAGTACTTC. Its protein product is CASSWGTSGGRHEQYF.